The 5 T cell receptor beta chains below come from one sample, sequenced in a study of regulatory T cells in long-lasting Graves disease listed by TCRdb under 2021. In the paper's terms, the time point label means: persistent/refractory GD, antithyroid drugs over 5 years with positive TRAb. For both TCR sequencing and RNA sequencing, RNA was extracted from PBMCs in TRIzol. Receptor libraries were prepared by multiplex PCR. This sample was sequenced with an Illumina HiSeq 4000. To build TCR beta libraries, CDR3 regions were amplified by Arm-PCR using iRepertoire HTBI primers. TCRdb trimmed public reads at Q25 via fastp, called clones via MiXCR and kept in-frame beta chains. Merged by CDR3 protein, the rows form single entries marked with the most common genes and DNA. Here the sample has over 300,000 distinct CDR3 sequences; around 19% occur a single time. Jointly, the top ten make up 29% of the sample.

This specimen consisted of peripheral blood mononuclear cells (PBMCs), obtained when the disease was refractory, from a patient treated with antithyroid drugs. These receptors all stem from a female donor with Graves disease.

This clonotype was seen a few times. This chain connects TRBV4-1 to TRBJ1-4, with 7 bases matching TRBD1. Germline CDR1 MGHRA, CDR2 YSYEKL. The CDR3 loop spans 16 amino acids. V gave up 3 bases and J gave up 7 bases; unmatched junction bases: 11. The CDR3 region is CASSQHTRGRVEKLFF. The CDR3 region has the DNA TGCGCCAGCAGCCAGCATACTAGGGGGCGTGTTGAAAAACTGTTTTTT.

In DNA, the CDR3 is TGTGCCAGCAGTTTAAAACCACAGGGGGCGGATGGCTACACCTTC. Its protein product is CASSLKPQGADGYTF. The chain carries TRBV27 and TRBJ1-2; TRBD1 aligns across 9 bases. V trimming: 2 bases; J trimming: 6 bases; junction bases outside the gene matches: 7. Germline V gene lookup returns CDR1 MNHEY and CDR2 SMNVEV (reference sequence). The CDR3 sequence is 15 residues long.

This clonotype was detected many times. This chain joins TRBV27 and TRBJ2-7; D gene unclear. CDR3 length equals 14 residues. Germline CDR1 and CDR2: MNHEY and SMNVEV (reference sequence). Trimming removed 3 bases at V and 1 base at J, with 10 bases between. The CDR3 region has the DNA TGTGCCAGCAGTTTTAGGGTTAGGTCCTACGAGCAGTACTTC. Protein sequence: CASSFRVRSYEQYF.

This clonotype was observed a few times. The chain recombines TRBV7-2 with TRBJ2-2, with D hard to call. Germline V gene data show CDR1 as SGHTA and CDR2 as FQGNSA. The CDR3 runs to 13 residues. V lost 1 base, J lost 5 bases, and 5 bases lay in between. The DNA of the CDR3 is TGTGCCAGCAGCTTAGTCGAAACCGGGGAGCTGTTTTTT. This gives the protein CASSLVETGELFF.

This clonotype was counted many times. The chain combines TRBV6-1 with TRBJ2-2, with 14 positions matching TRBD2. CDR3 length: 18 residues. Germline V CDR1 and CDR2: MNHNS, SASEGT. Germline trimming cut 6 bases from V and 0 bases from J; bases unmatched to any gene: 6. The CDR3 nucleotides read TGTGCCAGCAGACGACTAGCGGGGGGGAGCGCGAACACCGGGGAGCTGTTTTTT. Residues: CASRRLAGGSANTGELFF.